This paragraph reports one T cell receptor beta chain. The sample is drawn from a study of T cell responses to AZD1222 COVID-19 vaccine. V shed 0 bases and J shed 0 bases, with 12 bases lying between them. Per germline, CDR1 SGHNT and CDR2 YYREEE (reference sequence). This CDR3 comprises 16 residues. The protocol was immunoSEQ multiplex PCR, while the TCRdb copy is restricted to in-frame clones and leaves out a portion. This repertoire shows fewer than 200,000 clones, roughly 92% found once; its top ten account for roughly 1.6%. The sample consisted of peripheral blood, taken on day 0 of AZD1222 vaccination. V and J are TRBV5-4 and TRBJ1-2; D is ambiguous. This receptor was obtained from an adult in good health. CDR3 nucleotides: TGTGCCAGCAGCTTGGGAGGTGCATTAACTAACTATGGCTACACCTTC. Translated: CASSLGGALTNYGYTF.